Below, 14 T cell receptor beta chains from the same sample are listed, as sequenced in a study of blood T cell repertoires in COVID-19 (TCRdb year 2020). The receptor library was made with the immunoSEQ multiplex PCR assay. Here the immuneACCESS table is served through TCRdb, limited to in-frame sequences with V and J called. Missing clones are a known gap in these copies; in checked studies unresolved V genes cover under half, and the rest lacks a known reason. A total of some 45,000 clones appear in this sample, 87% of them only once. The top ten constitute 15% to 17% of the sample. The specimen was peripheral blood. These receptors were taken from a man aged 55 to 70 with active COVID-19.

J is TRBJ2-1 and V is TRBV25-1; 7 bases match TRBD2. V dropped 4 bases and J dropped 5; count of bases not matched to a gene: 8. The CDR3 loop spans 15 amino acids. Germline V gene sequence: CDR1 MGHDK, CDR2 SYGVNS. CDR3 nucleotide sequence: TGTGCCAGCAGTGGGGTCAGCGGGATAAACAATGAGCAGTTCTTC. Its protein product is CASSGVSGINNEQFF. The full variable domain, completed using reference TRBV25-1 and TRBJ2-1, is EADIYQTPRYLVIGTGKKITLECSQTMGHDKMYWYQQDPGMELHLIHYSYGVNSTEKGDLSSESTVSRIRTEHFPLTLESARPSHTSQYLCASSGVSGINNEQFFGPGTRLTVL.

The J gene is TRBJ1-2, the V gene TRBV11-2, with TRBD1 identical over 11 bases. The CDR3 totals 14 residues. After removal of 1 base from V and 7 bases from J, the junction contained 2 bases not matched to a gene. CDR1 is SGHAT and CDR2 is FQNNGV in the germline V gene. In DNA form, the CDR3 reads TGTGCCAGCAGCTTAGGGGACAGGGGGGGTGGCTACACCTTC. Encoded protein: CASSLGDRGGGYTF.

The gene calls are TRBV25-1 and TRBJ2-3; 12 bases line up with TRBD2. Germline V gene sequence: CDR1 MGHDK, CDR2 SYGVNS. Trimming at V came to 1 base and at J to 4 bases, leaving 0 bases not matched to a gene. This CDR3 contains 15 residues. This CDR3 is CASSESSGRADTQYF. The DNA of the CDR3 is TGTGCCAGCAGTGAATCTAGCGGGAGGGCAGATACGCAGTATTTT.

Notes on this clone: This sample includes further DNA sequences coding for the same CDR3. This chain connects TRBV18 to TRBJ2-3, with a possible D match to TRBD2 (6 bases). Trimming pared 3 bases from V and 5 bases from J, leaving 12 bases between. The CDR3 is 14 amino acids. Germline CDR1 is KGHSH and CDR2 is LQKENI. CDR3 nucleotide sequence: TGTGCCAGCTCACCCCCCTCGGGAGTAGATACGCAGTATTTT. Amino acid sequence: CASSPPSGVDTQYF.

J is TRBJ2-2 and V is TRBV30; tentatively, D is TRBD2 (7 bases). In germline, CDR1 is GTSNPN, CDR2 SVGIG (reference sequence). V shed 3 bases and J shed 0 bases, with 14 bases lying between them. The CDR3 is made up of 16 amino acids. In DNA, the CDR3 is TGTGCCTGGAGGTTTGGGGGGGGCCCGAACACCGGGGAGCTGTTTTTT. The encoded protein is CAWRFGGGPNTGELFF. Together with reference TRBV30 and TRBJ2-2, the CDR3 gives the full variable domain: SQTIHQWPATLVQPVGSPLSLECTVEGTSNPNLYWYRQAAGRGLQLLFYSVGIGQISSEVPQNLSASRPQDRQFILSSKKLLLSDSGFYLCAWRFGGGPNTGELFFGEGSRLTVL.

This chain links TRBV10-3 with TRBJ1-5, with 8 bases that match TRBD1. The J segment lost 5 bases and the V segment lost 5 bases, leaving 2 bases of the junction unmatched. Germline V CDR1 and CDR2: ENHRY, SYGVKD. CDR3 length: 13 residues. The CDR3: CAISPGGDQPQHF. DNA of the CDR3: TGTGCCATCAGTCCAGGGGGCGATCAGCCCCAGCATTTT.

Only one count was recorded for this clone. The chain links TRBV5-1 to TRBJ2-7, with 10 bases lining up with TRBD2. J was trimmed by 6 bases and V by 0 bases; bases with no gene match: 6. Germline V lookup: CDR1 SGHRS, CDR2 YFSETQ. CDR3 length: 15 residues. This CDR3 is CASSLVLAGELEQYF. The CDR3 DNA reads as TGCGCCAGCAGCTTGGTTCTAGCGGGAGAACTCGAGCAGTACTTC. Drawing the rest from reference TRBV5-1 and TRBJ2-7, the complete variable domain is KAGVTQTPRYLIKTRGQQVTLSCSPISGHRSVSWYQQTPGQGLQFLFEYFSETQRNKGNFPGRFSGRQFSNSRSEMNVSTLELGDSALYLCASSLVLAGELEQYFGPGTRLTVT.

The genes are TRBV29-1 and TRBJ1-1, with D tentatively TRBD1 (5 bases). There are 12 residues in the CDR3. The V gene's germline CDR1 is SQVTM and CDR2 ANQGSEA. Trimming left V 6 bases short and J 4 bases short, with 12 bases between. The CDR3 coding sequence is TGCAGCGTAGCTAGGCAGGGCACTGAAGCTTTCTTT. Protein product: CSVARQGTEAFF.

This chain links TRBV6-1 with TRBJ2-1, with TRBD1 identical over 9 bases. Trimming cost V 7 bases and J 8 bases; bases outside gene matches: 9. This CDR3 comprises 14 residues. Per germline, CDR1 MNHNS and CDR2 SASEGT. CDR3 protein: CASMVGTGYDEQFF. DNA for the CDR3: TGTGCCAGCATGGTAGGGACAGGGTACGATGAGCAGTTCTTC.

This clone was picked up a small number of times. J is TRBJ2-6 and V is TRBV28; possibly TRBD2 for D (5 bases). The germline V and J ends were trimmed by 6 bases and 3 bases, with 9 bases remaining between them. Per germline, CDR1 MDHEN and CDR2 SYDVKM. The CDR3 is 14 amino acids. In nucleotides, the CDR3 is TGTGCCAGCAGCCGGGGTGGTGGGGCCAACGTCCTGACTTTC. This translates into CASSRGGGANVLTF.

This clone was picked up a small number of times. The gene calls are TRBV3-1 (or the pseudogene TRBV3-2) and TRBJ1-6; TRBD1 might be the D (5 bases). The V end lost 3 bases, the J end lost 5 bases, and 8 bases lay between the germline ends. Germline V gene lookup returns CDR1 LGHDT and CDR2 YNNKEL (reference sequence). This CDR3 is built from 14 residues. In DNA, the CDR3 is TGTGCCAGCAGCCAGGGGCAAAATAATTCACCCCTCCACTTT. This translates into CASSQGQNNSPLHF.

The chain combines TRBV19 with TRBJ2-5, with 11 bases lining up with TRBD2. V lost 3 bases, J lost 4 bases, and 7 bases stayed unmatched. Germline CDR1 LNHDA, CDR2 SQIVND (reference sequence). The length of the CDR3 is 16 residues. This CDR3 is CASSIPSGRHGETQYF. The CDR3 DNA is TGTGCCAGTAGTATCCCTAGCGGGAGGCATGGAGAGACCCAGTACTTC.

The chain joins TRBV5-1 to TRBJ2-2; D possibly corresponds to TRBD2 (6 bases). There are 16 residues in the CDR3. Trimming pared 0 bases from V and 8 bases from J, leaving 17 bases between. The germline V gene encodes CDR1 SGHRS and CDR2 YFSETQ. CDR3 loop: CASSLASGSVIGELFF. In DNA, the CDR3 is TGCGCCAGCAGCTTGGCCAGCGGGTCCGTGATTGGGGAGCTGTTTTTT.

The V call is TRBV9, the J call TRBJ1-3; tentatively, D is TRBD1 (5 bases). This CDR3 comprises 19 residues. The V gene's germline CDR1 is SGDLS and CDR2 YYNGEE. V was pared by 0 bases and J by 1 base, with 20 bases between. The CDR3 nucleotides read TGTGCCAGCAGCGTAGCTACCGTGAGCAGGGATTTGTCTGGAAACACCATATATTTT. This translates into CASSVATVSRDLSGNTIYF.